This T cell receptor beta chain was captured in a study of a mutant IDH1 vaccine in newly diagnosed glioma. Study-wide context: Vaccinations were initiated 4-6 weeks following radiotherapy alone, or were given together with temozolomide cycles.

CDR3 length equals 15 residues. J gave up 0 bases and V 3 bases, and 2 bases lay outside the gene matches. Germline CDR1 LNHDA, CDR2 SQIVND (reference sequence). Described time point: week 23, last vaccination. Vaccination used 300 ug of mutant IDH1 20-mer peptide per dose, with topical imiquimod. Donors had new IDH1-mutant astrocytomas of WHO grade 3 or 4 (ATRX-lost). As concerns this clone: What it binds is unknown.

Data came from immunoSEQ multiplex PCR; TCRdb stores just in-frame clones and leaves some out. This sample yields fewer than 30,000 clones, of which 80% are seen a single time; under 8.5% belongs to the top ten. Study findings and constraints: The authors found pseudoprogression apparently unrelated to changes in top peripheral T cell clonotypes.

Sequencing used PBMCs, obtained from a glioma patient whose treatment included an IDH1 peptide vaccine. The chain links TRBV19 to TRBJ1-1, with 9 bases identical to TRBD1. This TCR was sampled from a woman aged 18-29 years with glioma. The CDR3 region has the DNA TGTGCCAGTAGTATGACAGGGGGGTTGAACACTGAAGCTTTCTTT. Protein sequence: CASSMTGGLNTEAFF.